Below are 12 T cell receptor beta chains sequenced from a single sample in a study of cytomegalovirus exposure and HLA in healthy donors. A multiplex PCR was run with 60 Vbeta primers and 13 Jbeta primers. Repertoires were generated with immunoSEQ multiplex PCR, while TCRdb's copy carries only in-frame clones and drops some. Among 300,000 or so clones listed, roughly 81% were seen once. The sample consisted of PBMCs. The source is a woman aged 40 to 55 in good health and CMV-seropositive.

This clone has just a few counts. CDR3 sequence reads: CASSTGPSGNTIYF. CDR3 nucleotide sequence: TGTGCCAGTAGTACAGGCCCATCTGGAAACACCATATATTTT. This sequence joins TRBV19 and TRBJ1-3; D unresolved. Trimming cost V 4 bases and J 1 base, with 8 bases left between them. Germline V gene sequence: CDR1 LNHDA, CDR2 SQIVND (reference sequence). The CDR3 extends over 14 amino acids.

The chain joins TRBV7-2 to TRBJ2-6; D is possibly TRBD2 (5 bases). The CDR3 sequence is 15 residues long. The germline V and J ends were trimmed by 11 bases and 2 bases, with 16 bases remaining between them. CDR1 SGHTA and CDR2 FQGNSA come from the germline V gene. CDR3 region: CAGEKTGTGANVLTF. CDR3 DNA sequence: TGTGCCGGGGAGAAAACGGGAACTGGGGCCAACGTCCTGACTTTC.

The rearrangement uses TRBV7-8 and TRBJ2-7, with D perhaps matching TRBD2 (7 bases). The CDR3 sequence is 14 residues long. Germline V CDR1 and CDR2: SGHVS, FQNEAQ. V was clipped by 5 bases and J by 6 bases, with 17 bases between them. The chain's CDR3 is CASSQTGGRGEQYF. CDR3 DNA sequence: TGTGCCAGCAGCCAAACGGGGGGCCGAGGCGAGCAGTACTTC.

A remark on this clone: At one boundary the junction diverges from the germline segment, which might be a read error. For the CDR3, the DNA is TGTGCCAGCTCTCCACCCGTACAAGAGACCCAGTACTTC. As protein: CASSPPVQETQYF. This sequence joins TRBV18 and TRBJ2-5; unclear D gene. This CDR3 contains 13 residues. Germline CDR1 reads KGHSH; CDR2 reads LQKENI. Full variable domain (missing parts from reference TRBV18 and TRBJ2-5): NAGVMQNPRHLVRRRGQEARLRCSPMKGHSHVYWYRQLPEEGLKFMVYLQKENIIDESGMPKERFSAEFPKEGPSILRIQQVVRGDSAAYFCASSPPVQETQYFGPGTRLLVL.

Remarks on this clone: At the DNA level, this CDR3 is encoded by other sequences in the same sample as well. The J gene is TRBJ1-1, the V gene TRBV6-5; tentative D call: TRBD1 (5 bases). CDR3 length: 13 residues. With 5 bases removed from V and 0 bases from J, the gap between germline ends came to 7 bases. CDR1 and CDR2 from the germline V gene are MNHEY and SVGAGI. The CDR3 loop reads CASSRQMNTEAFF. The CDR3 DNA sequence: TGTGCCAGCAGTCGACAGATGAACACTGAAGCTTTCTTT.

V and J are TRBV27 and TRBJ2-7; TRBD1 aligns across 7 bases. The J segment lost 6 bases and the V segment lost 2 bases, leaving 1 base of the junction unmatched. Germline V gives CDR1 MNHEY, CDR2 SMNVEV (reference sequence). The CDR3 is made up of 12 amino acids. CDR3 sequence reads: CASSLGTAEQYF. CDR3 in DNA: TGTGCCAGCAGTTTAGGGACAGCCGAGCAGTACTTC.

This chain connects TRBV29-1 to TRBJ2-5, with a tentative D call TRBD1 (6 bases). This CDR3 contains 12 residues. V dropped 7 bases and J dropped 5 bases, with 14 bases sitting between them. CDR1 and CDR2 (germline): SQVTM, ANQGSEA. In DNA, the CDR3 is TGCAGCGCGACCCAGGGGAGCGAGACCCAGTACTTC. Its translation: CSATQGSETQYF.

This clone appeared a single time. CDR3 coding DNA: TGTGCCAGCAGCTCCAGGACAGGGGGCTCGGGTGGCTACACCTTC. This encodes CASSSRTGGSGGYTF. V is TRBV5-6 and J is TRBJ1-2, with TRBD1 matching 11 bases. Losses at the gene ends were 3 bases for V and 7 bases for J; bases not matched to a gene: 8. There are 15 residues in the CDR3. CDR1 is SGHDT and CDR2 is YYEEEE in the germline V gene.

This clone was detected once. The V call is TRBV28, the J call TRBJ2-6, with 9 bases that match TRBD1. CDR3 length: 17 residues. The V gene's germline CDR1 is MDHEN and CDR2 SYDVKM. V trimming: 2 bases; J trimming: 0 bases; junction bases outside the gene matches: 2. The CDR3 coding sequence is TGTGCCAGCAGTTTAGGACAGGGGACCTCTGGGGCCAACGTCCTGACTTTC. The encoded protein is CASSLGQGTSGANVLTF.

The CDR3 nucleotides are TGTGCCAGCAGCTTCGAGATCGGGACAGGGAATGGCTACACCTTC. It codes for CASSFEIGTGNGYTF. The chain is built from TRBV7-9 and TRBJ1-2; TRBD1 aligns across 9 bases. V dropped 3 bases and J dropped 6; count of bases not matched to a gene: 8. CDR3 length equals 15 residues. Germline loops: CDR1 SEHNR, CDR2 FQNEAQ (reference sequence). The full variable domain, rest sourced from reference TRBV7-9 and TRBJ1-2, is DTGVSQNPRHKITKRGQNVTFRCDPISEHNRLYWYRQTLGQGPEFLTYFQNEAQLEKSRLLSDRFSAERPKGSFSTLEIQRTEQGDSAMYLCASSFEIGTGNGYTFGSGTRLTVV.

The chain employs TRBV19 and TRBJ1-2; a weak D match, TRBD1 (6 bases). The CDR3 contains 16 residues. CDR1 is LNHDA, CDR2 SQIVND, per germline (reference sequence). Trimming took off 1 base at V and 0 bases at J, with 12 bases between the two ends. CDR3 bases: TGTGCCAGTAGTATAGGAAATCCAGGGGCTAACTATGGCTACACCTTC. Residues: CASSIGNPGANYGYTF.

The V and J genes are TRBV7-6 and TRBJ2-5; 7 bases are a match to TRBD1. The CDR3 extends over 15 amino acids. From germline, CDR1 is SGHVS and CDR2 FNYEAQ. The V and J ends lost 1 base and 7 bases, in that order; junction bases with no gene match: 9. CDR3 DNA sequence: TGTGCCAGCAGCTTAGAAGGACAGGCCCAGGGGACCCAGTACTTC. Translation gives CASSLEGQAQGTQYF. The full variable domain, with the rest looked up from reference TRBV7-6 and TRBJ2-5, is GAGVSQSPRYKVTKRGQDVALRCDPISGHVSLYWYRQALGQGPEFLTYFNYEAQQDKSGLPNDRFSAERPEGSISTLTIQRTEQRDSAMYRCASSLEGQAQGTQYFGPGTRLLVL.